This T cell receptor beta chain was recovered during a study of Tregs in tolerant kidney transplant recipients. Study-wide points: Expanding Tregs on activated donor B cells appeared to best identify donor-specific TCRbeta clones. Biological reproducibility was not directly addressed, but technical replication error appeared minimal.

Worth noting for this clone: Antigen: not known.

Unstimulated regulatory T cells (CD4+CD25+CD127-), CD4+CD25- non-regulatory cells, CD4 and CD8 cells were FACS-sorted from thawed PBMCs. Assay used: immunoSEQ multiplex PCR; TCRdb lists only in-frame clones, some missing. Of some 250,000 clones listed, 84% are singletons. Trimming stripped 6 bases from V and 1 base from J, with 18 bases between. The CDR3 runs to 16 residues. Germline loops: CDR1 LNHDA, CDR2 SQIVND (reference sequence). The chain couples TRBV19 to TRBJ1-1; D is unresolved. The sample comprised CD4+ T cells from blood. This receptor was obtained from a human donor in good health. This CDR3 reads CASSPREGGRNTEAFF. The CDR3 DNA sequence: TGTGCCAGTAGCCCGCGGGAAGGAGGTCGGAACACTGAAGCTTTCTTT.